Presented here are 9 T cell receptor beta chains from one specimen sequenced in a study of immune cell composition in non-small cell lung cancer. Method: immunoSEQ multiplex PCR; TCRdb's copy keeps in-frame clones and lacks some. Of about 2,300 clones in the sample, almost 70% were seen once. Normal lung sampling was at least 3 cm from the tumour, as distant as possible. Sequenced material: non-adjacent lung tissue. These receptors all come from a human donor with non-small cell lung cancer.

This clone is large within its sample. The gene calls are TRBV19 and TRBJ1-6, with D possibly TRBD1 on 5 matching bases. There are 14 residues in the CDR3. Germline CDR1 LNHDA, CDR2 SQIVND (reference sequence). V was pared by 3 bases and J by 10 bases, with 13 bases between. The chain's CDR3 is CASSMGRVGSPLHF. The CDR3 coding sequence is TGTGCCAGTAGTATGGGCAGGGTCGGATCACCCCTCCACTTT.

In this sample, this clone turned up a few times. CDR3 protein: CASSLLAGGTEAFF. The CDR3 DNA reads TGTGCCAGCAGTTTATTGGCAGGGGGAACTGAAGCTTTCTTT. The chain uses TRBV28 and TRBJ1-1; the match to TRBD1 covers 7 bases. CDR1 MDHEN and CDR2 SYDVKM come from the germline V gene. The CDR3 totals 14 residues. Trimming at V came to 1 base and at J to 5 bases, leaving 4 bases not matched to a gene.

This clone has only a few counts. The V call is TRBV4-1, the J call TRBJ1-4; no reliable D call. Germline V gives CDR1 MGHRA, CDR2 YSYEKL. V was clipped by 1 base and J by 8 bases, with 14 bases between them. The CDR3 contains 15 residues. In DNA form, the CDR3 reads TGCGCCAGCAGCCAAGCCCCCGGGGTGAGAGAAAAACTGTTTTTT. The encoded protein is CASSQAPGVREKLFF.

The chain uses TRBV18 and TRBJ2-4; D perhaps matches TRBD2 (5 bases). Germline lookup yields CDR1 KGHSH and CDR2 LQKENI. CDR3 length equals 13 residues. V was shortened by 6 bases and J by 10 bases, with 16 bases between the two germline ends. The CDR3 sequence is CASSTTDTGIQYF. The CDR3 DNA reads TGTGCCAGCTCTACCACTGACACGGGGATTCAGTACTTC.

This clone has a single count. This chain joins TRBV19 and TRBJ2-3; D possibly corresponds to TRBD1 (6 bases). V lost 10 bases, J lost 2 bases, and 13 bases lay in between. CDR3 length equals 13 residues. Germline values: CDR1 LNHDA, CDR2 SQIVND (reference sequence). CDR3 amino acids: CATEQGSTDTQYF. The CDR3 bases are TGTGCCACGGAGCAGGGGTCCACAGATACGCAGTATTTT.

This clone is classed as large. The V gene is TRBV9, the J gene TRBJ2-7, with 8 nucleotides matching TRBD1. CDR1 is SGDLS and CDR2 is YYNGEE in the germline V gene. The CDR3 has 14 amino acids. V lost 4 bases, J lost 2 bases, and 5 bases stayed unmatched. The CDR3 DNA follows: TGTGCCAGCAGCCGTCAGGGGGCCCCCTACGAGCAGTACTTC. This encodes CASSRQGAPYEQYF.

This clone rates as medium-sized. This sequence joins TRBV7-7 and TRBJ2-3, with a tentative D call TRBD2 (6 bases). Per germline, CDR1 SSHAT and CDR2 FNYEAQ (reference sequence). The V gene lost 4 bases and the J gene lost 5 bases, with 19 bases spanning the gap. This CDR3 comprises 16 residues. DNA for the CDR3: TGTGCCAGCAGCTCCGGACGGCCCCAGGGAGGAGATACGCAGTATTTT. It specifies CASSSGRPQGGDTQYF. The full variable domain, completed using reference TRBV7-7 and TRBJ2-3, is GAGVSQSPRYKVTKRGQDVTLRCDPISSHATLYWYQQALGQGPEFLTYFNYEAQPDKSGLPSDRFSAERPEGSISTLTIQRTEQRDSAMYRCASSSGRPQGGDTQYFGPGTRLTVL.

The table lists this clone with a few counts. The J gene is TRBJ1-6, the V gene TRBV5-1; D unclear. V shed 0 bases and J shed 5 bases, with 6 bases lying between them. CDR3 length equals 14 residues. Looked up from germline, CDR1 is SGHRS and CDR2 is YFSETQ. In DNA form, the CDR3 reads TGCGCCAGCAGCTTGGAACACCATAATTCACCCCTCCACTTT. Translated, it gives CASSLEHHNSPLHF.

This clone was counted between two and nine times. The chain carries TRBV11-3 and TRBJ2-1, with D maybe TRBD1 (6 bases). The V end lost 5 bases, the J end lost 9 bases, and 8 bases lay between the germline ends. Germline V gene sequence: CDR1 SGHNT, CDR2 YENEEA. The CDR3 loop spans 11 amino acids. DNA of the CDR3: TGTGCCAGCAGCCCAGGGGCTGAGCAGTTCTTC. Amino acid sequence: CASSPGAEQFF.